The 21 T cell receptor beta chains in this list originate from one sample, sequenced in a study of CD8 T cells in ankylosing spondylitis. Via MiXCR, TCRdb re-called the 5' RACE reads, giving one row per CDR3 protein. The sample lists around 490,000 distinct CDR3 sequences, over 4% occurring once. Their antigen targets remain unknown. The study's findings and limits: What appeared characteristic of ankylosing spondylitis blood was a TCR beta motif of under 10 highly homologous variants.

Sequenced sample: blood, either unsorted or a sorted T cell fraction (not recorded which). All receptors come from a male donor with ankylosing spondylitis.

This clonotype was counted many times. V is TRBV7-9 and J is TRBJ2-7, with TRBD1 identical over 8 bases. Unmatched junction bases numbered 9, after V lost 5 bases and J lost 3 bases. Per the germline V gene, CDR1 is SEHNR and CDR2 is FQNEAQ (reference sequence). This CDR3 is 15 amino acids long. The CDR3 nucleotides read TGTGCCAGCAGCGCCCCCCGGGACAGGAACTACGAGCAGTACTTC. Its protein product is CASSAPRDRNYEQYF.

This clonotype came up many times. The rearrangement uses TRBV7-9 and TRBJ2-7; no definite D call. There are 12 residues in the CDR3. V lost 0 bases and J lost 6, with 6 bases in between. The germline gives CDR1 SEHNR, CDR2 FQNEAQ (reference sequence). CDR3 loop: CASSLAIAEQYF. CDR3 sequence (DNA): TGTGCCAGCAGCTTAGCGATAGCCGAGCAGTACTTC.

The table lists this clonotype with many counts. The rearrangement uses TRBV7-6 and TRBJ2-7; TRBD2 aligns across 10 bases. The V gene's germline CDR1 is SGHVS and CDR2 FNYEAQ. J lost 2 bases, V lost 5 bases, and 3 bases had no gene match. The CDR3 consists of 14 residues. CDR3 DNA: TGTGCCAGCAGCCACGGACTAGCGGCCTACGAGCAGTACTTC. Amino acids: CASSHGLAAYEQYF.

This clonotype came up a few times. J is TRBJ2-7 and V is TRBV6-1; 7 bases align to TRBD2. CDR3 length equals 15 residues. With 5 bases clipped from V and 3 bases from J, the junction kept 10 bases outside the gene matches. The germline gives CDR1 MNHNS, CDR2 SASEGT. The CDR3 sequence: CASSILRESFYEQYF. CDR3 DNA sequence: TGTGCCAGCAGTATCCTGCGGGAGTCCTTCTACGAGCAGTACTTC.

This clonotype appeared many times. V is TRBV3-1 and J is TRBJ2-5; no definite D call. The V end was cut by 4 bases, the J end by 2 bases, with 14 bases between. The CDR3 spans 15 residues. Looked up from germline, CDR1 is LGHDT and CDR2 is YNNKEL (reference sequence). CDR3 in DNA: TGTGCCAGCAGCCCCCGAGGTGGGCAGCAAGAGACCCAGTACTTC. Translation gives CASSPRGGQQETQYF.

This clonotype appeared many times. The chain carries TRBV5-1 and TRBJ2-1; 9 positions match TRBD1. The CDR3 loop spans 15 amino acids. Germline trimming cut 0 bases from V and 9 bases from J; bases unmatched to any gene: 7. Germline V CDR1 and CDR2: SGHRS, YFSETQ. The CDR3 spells CASSLGDRDYVEQFF. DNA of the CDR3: TGCGCCAGCAGCTTGGGGGACAGGGATTATGTTGAGCAGTTCTTC.

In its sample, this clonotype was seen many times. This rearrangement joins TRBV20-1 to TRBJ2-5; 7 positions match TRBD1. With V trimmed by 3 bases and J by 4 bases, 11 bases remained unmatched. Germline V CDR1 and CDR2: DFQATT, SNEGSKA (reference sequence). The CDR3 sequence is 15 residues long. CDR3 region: CSASIGGSGGETQYF. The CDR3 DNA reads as TGCAGTGCTAGTATTGGGGGTTCAGGGGGAGAGACCCAGTACTTC.

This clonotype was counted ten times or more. Here the CDR3 reads CASSFYRDTEAFF. CDR3 nucleotide sequence: TGTGCCAGCAGTTTTTACCGGGACACTGAAGCTTTCTTT. The chain links TRBV27 to TRBJ1-1; no reliable D call. Trimming shortened V by 3 bases and J by 3 bases, and 8 bases separated the two germline ends. CDR1 is MNHEY and CDR2 is SMNVEV in the germline V gene (reference sequence). The CDR3 runs 13 residues.

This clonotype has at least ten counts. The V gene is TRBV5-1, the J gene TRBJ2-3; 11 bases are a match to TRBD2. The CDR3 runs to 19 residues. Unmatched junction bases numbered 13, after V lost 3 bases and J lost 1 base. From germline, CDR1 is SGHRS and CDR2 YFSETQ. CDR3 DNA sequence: TGCGCCAGCAGCTCCCAGGGGGTGCTAGCGGGGGGTCGCACAGATACGCAGTATTTT. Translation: CASSSQGVLAGGRTDTQYF.

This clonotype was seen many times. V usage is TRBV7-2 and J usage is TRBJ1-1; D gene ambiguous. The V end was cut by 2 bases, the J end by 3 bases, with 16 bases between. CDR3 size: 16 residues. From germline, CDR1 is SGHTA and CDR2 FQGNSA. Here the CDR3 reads CASSLSESYLYTEAFF. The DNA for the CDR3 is TGTGCCAGCAGCTTAAGCGAATCCTACCTCTACACTGAAGCTTTCTTT.

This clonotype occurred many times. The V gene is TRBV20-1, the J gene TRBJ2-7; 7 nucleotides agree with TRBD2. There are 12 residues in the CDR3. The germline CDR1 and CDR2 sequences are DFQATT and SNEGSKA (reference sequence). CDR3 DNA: TGCGGGGGGACTATATCGCGGAACGAGCAGTACTTC. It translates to CGGTISRNEQYF.

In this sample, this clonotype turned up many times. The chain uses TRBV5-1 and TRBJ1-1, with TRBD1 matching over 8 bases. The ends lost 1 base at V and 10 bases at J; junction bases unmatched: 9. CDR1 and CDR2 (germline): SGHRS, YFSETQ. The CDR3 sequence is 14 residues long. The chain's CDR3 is CASSLKGQDQGAFF. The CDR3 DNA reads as TGCGCCAGCAGCTTGAAGGGACAGGACCAGGGAGCTTTCTTT.

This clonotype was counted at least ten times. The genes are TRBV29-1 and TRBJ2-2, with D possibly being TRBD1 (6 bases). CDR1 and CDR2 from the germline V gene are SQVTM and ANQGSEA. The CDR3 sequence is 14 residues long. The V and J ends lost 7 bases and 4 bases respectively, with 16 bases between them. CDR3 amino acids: CSAESLRGTGELFF. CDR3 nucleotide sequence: TGCAGCGCTGAGTCTCTCAGGGGCACCGGGGAGCTGTTTTTT.

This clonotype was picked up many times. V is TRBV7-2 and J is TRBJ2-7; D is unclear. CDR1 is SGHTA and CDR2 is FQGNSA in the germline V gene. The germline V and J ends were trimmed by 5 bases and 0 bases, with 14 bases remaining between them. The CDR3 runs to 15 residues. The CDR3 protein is CASSTHSVGSYEQYF. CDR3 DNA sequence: TGTGCCAGCAGCACCCACTCGGTTGGCTCCTACGAGCAGTACTTC.

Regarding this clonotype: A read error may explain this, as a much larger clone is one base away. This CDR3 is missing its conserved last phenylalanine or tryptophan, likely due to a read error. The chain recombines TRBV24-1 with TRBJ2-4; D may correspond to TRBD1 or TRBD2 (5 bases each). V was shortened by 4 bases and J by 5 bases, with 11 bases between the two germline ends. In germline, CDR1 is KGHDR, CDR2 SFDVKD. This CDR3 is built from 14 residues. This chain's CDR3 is CATSDWDRENIQYL. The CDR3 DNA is TGTGCCACCAGTGACTGGGACCGGGAAAACATTCAGTACCTC.

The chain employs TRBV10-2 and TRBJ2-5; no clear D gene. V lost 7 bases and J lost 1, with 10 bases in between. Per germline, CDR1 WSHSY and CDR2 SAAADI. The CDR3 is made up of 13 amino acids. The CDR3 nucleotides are TGCGCCAGCAATAACGGACCCCAAGAGACCCAGTACTTC. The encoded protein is CASNNGPQETQYF.

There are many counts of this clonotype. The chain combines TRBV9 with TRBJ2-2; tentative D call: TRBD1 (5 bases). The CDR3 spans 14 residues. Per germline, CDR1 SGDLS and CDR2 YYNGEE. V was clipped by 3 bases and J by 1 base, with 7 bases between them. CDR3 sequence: CASSERGNTGELFF. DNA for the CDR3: TGTGCCAGCAGCGAAAGGGGGAACACCGGGGAGCTGTTTTTT. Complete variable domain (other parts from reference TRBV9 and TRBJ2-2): DSGVTQTPKHLITATGQRVTLRCSPRSGDLSVYWYQQSLDQGLQFLIQYYNGEERAKGNILERFSAQQFPDLHSELNLSSLELGDSALYFCASSERGNTGELFFGEGSRLTVL.

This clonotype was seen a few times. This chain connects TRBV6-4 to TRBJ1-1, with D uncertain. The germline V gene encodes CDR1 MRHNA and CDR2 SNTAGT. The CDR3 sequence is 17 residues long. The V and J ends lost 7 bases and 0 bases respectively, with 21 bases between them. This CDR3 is CASNARRTDRMNTEAFF. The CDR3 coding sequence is TGTGCCAGCAACGCAAGGAGAACTGACCGAATGAACACTGAAGCTTTCTTT.

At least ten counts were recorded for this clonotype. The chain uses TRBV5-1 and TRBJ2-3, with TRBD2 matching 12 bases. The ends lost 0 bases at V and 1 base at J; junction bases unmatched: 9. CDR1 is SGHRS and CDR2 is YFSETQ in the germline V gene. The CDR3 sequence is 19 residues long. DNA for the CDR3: TGCGCCAGCAGCTTGGTGTGGCTAGCGGGGGGGCGTCGCACAGATACGCAGTATTTT. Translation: CASSLVWLAGGRRTDTQYF.

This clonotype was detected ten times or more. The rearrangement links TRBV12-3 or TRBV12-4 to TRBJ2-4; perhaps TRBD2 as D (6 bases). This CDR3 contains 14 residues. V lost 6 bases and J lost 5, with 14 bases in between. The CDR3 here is CASRSRELENIQYF. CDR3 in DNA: TGTGCCAGCAGGTCCCGGGAGTTAGAAAACATTCAGTACTTC.

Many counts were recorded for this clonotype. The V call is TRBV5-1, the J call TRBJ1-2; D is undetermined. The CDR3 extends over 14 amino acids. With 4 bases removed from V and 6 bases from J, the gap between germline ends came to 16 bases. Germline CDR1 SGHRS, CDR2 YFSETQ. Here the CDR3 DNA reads TGCGCCAGCAGCCCAGACCTCTCAATAGATGGCTACACCTTC. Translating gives CASSPDLSIDGYTF.